These 12 T cell receptor beta chains were all obtained from the same sample, sequenced in a study of shared clonotypes between healthy human individuals. Assay used: immunoSEQ multiplex PCR; TCRdb lists only in-frame clones, some missing. The sample includes about 600,000 clones, 97% of them seen just once. The sequencing sample was made of naive CD4+ T cells sorted from blood. Subset defined: CD45RA+ positively selected. These receptors came from a woman in her twenties or thirties in good health.

The V gene is TRBV18, the J gene TRBJ2-3; D remains unclear. Germline CDR1 and CDR2: KGHSH and LQKENI. This CDR3 has 14 residues. Trimming stripped 1 base from V and 2 bases from J, with 7 bases between. CDR3 amino acids: CASSPLEITDTQYF. CDR3 DNA sequence: TGTGCCAGCTCACCACTCGAGATCACAGATACGCAGTATTTT. The full variable domain, with the rest looked up from reference TRBV18 and TRBJ2-3, is NAGVMQNPRHLVRRRGQEARLRCSPMKGHSHVYWYRQLPEEGLKFMVYLQKENIIDESGMPKERFSAEFPKEGPSILRIQQVVRGDSAAYFCASSPLEITDTQYFGPGTRLTVL.

The V gene is TRBV11-3, the J gene TRBJ2-1; D is possibly TRBD1 (5 bases). Trimming took 3 bases from V and 9 from J, leaving 9 bases between them. Germline V lookup: CDR1 SGHNT, CDR2 YENEEA. This CDR3 has 12 amino acids. DNA of the CDR3: TGTGCCAGCAGCTTTGCTGGGGCTGAGCAGTTCTTC. It is translated as CASSFAGAEQFF.

This chain connects TRBV11-2 to TRBJ2-7; 9 bases match TRBD2. This CDR3 contains 16 residues. The trim removed 1 base at V and 2 bases at J, leaving 6 bases unmatched. CDR1 and CDR2 (germline): SGHAT, FQNNGV. The CDR3 coding sequence is TGTGCCAGCAGCTTAGCGAGTTTAGCGGGAGCCTACGAGCAGTACTTC. It is translated as CASSLASLAGAYEQYF.

The V and J genes are TRBV5-1 and TRBJ1-4, with D unclear. The CDR3 has 14 residues. The germline V and J ends were trimmed by 5 bases and 8 bases, with 16 bases remaining between them. Per germline, CDR1 SGHRS and CDR2 YFSETQ. CDR3: CASSPLAAGEKLFF. The CDR3 DNA follows: TGCGCCAGCAGTCCCCTGGCAGCCGGAGAAAAACTGTTTTTT.

The J gene is TRBJ2-1, the V gene TRBV6-7, with D maybe TRBD2 (5 bases). TRBV6-7 carries the ORF label, with uncertain function. The CDR3 extends over 13 amino acids. The germline V and J ends were trimmed by 4 bases and 15 bases, with 19 bases remaining between them. CDR3 in DNA: TGTGCCAGCAGTTTGAAGGACTCCCCCCGATGGTTCTTC. Protein: CASSLKDSPRWFF.

This rearrangement joins TRBV19 to TRBJ2-1; TRBD2 aligns across 8 bases. The V segment lost 5 bases and the J segment 12 bases; nucleotides outside the gene matches: 6. The CDR3 consists of 12 residues. Germline loops: CDR1 LNHDA, CDR2 SQIVND (reference sequence). CDR3 bases: TGTGCCAGTAGTGTACAGGGACTAGGGCAGTTCTTC. This codes for CASSVQGLGQFF. Together with reference TRBV19 and TRBJ2-1, the CDR3 gives the full variable domain: DGGITQSPKYLFRKEGQNVTLSCEQNLNHDAMYWYRQDPGQGLRLIYYSQIVNDFQKGDIAEGYSVSREKKESFPLTVTSAQKNPTAFYLCASSVQGLGQFFGPGTRLTVL.

This sequence joins TRBV5-1 and TRBJ2-1; D is unclear. The germline gives CDR1 SGHRS, CDR2 YFSETQ. The CDR3 runs 14 residues. Trimming pared 5 bases from V and 7 bases from J, leaving 16 bases between. The CDR3 is CASSSRALANEQFF. CDR3 nucleotides: TGCGCCAGCAGTTCCCGGGCCCTCGCGAATGAGCAGTTCTTC.

In its sample, this clone was seen once. The chain carries TRBV28 and TRBJ2-3; D not certain. The germline V gene has CDR1 MDHEN and CDR2 SYDVKM. The V end lost 5 bases, the J end lost 5 bases, and 11 bases lay between the germline ends. The CDR3 is 13 amino acids. The CDR3 sequence: CASSPTVRDTQYF. The CDR3, as DNA: TGTGCCAGCAGTCCCACCGTACGAGATACGCAGTATTTT.

The rearrangement links TRBV7-2 to TRBJ1-2; D remains ambiguous. Germline V lookup: CDR1 SGHTA, CDR2 FQGNSA. This CDR3 has 13 amino acids. The V and J ends lost 6 bases and 2 bases respectively, with 10 bases between them. The CDR3: CASSRVGNYGYTF. The CDR3 region has the DNA TGTGCCAGCAGTCGTGTGGGGAACTATGGCTACACCTTC.

V is TRBV21-1 and J is TRBJ2-2; the table names TRBD2, a call not compared with the DNA. TRBV21-1 is flagged as a pseudogene. This CDR3 contains 16 residues. The CDR3 DNA reads as TGTGCCAGCAGCAAACTCCGGAGGGCGGGCACCGGGGAGCTGTTTTTT. It translates to CASSKLRRAGTGELFF.

The rearrangement joins TRBV7-9 to TRBJ1-4, with D possibly TRBD1 on 5 matching bases. The CDR3 is 15 residues long. Looked up from germline, CDR1 is SEHNR and CDR2 is FQNEAQ (reference sequence). V lost 3 bases to trimming and J lost 8 bases, with 16 bases between them. The CDR3 is CASSLGRGAYEKLFF. Written as DNA, the CDR3 is TGTGCCAGCAGCTTGGGAAGGGGCGCATACGAAAAACTGTTTTTT.

The rearrangement uses TRBV5-4 and TRBJ2-3; 12 bases are shared with TRBD2. Germline CDR1 and CDR2: SGHNT and YYREEE (reference sequence). This CDR3 is built from 17 residues. Trimming took 4 bases from V and 7 from J; bases not matched to a gene: 13. The CDR3 reads CASSPRASGRAGYTQYF. CDR3 in DNA: TGTGCCAGCAGCCCTAGGGCTAGCGGGAGGGCTGGATATACGCAGTATTTT.